Below are 27 T cell receptor beta chains sequenced from a single sample in a study of T cell clonality in common variable immunodeficiency. TCRdb keeps only in-frame clones here, not all; method: immunoSEQ multiplex PCR. This sample includes approximately 37,000 clones with no singletons; its ten biggest clones take up over 9%. Sample: peripheral blood mononuclear cells. Every receptor here comes from a person aged 18 to 70 in good health.

This clone was observed at least ten times. With the read ending 3 residues before the CDR3 end, the germline J gene is used to fill in that end. The J gene is TRBJ1-2, the V gene TRBV2, with 7 bases matching TRBD1. The CDR3 length is 13 residues. The junction had 5 bases not matched to a gene; V was cut back by 6 bases and J by 4 bases. The V gene's germline CDR1 is SNHLY and CDR2 FYNNEI. CDR3 region: CASRPQGIYGYTF. The CDR3 DNA, read in part, is TGTGCCAGCAGACCACAGGGGATCTATGGC.

This clone showed up many times. Sequencing ends 3 residues short of the CDR3 end; the germline J gene provides the rest. The J gene is TRBJ1-1, the V gene TRBV19; D is perhaps TRBD1 (6 bases). CDR1 and CDR2 from the germline V gene are LNHDA and SQIVND (reference sequence). This CDR3 contains 13 residues. Trimming stripped 3 bases from V and 1 base from J, with 6 bases between. CDR3: CASSMGQNTEAFF. The sequenced CDR3 bases are TGTGCCAGTAGTATGGGACAGAACACTGAA. Full variable domain (rest looked up from reference TRBV19 and TRBJ1-1): DGGITQSPKYLFRKEGQNVTLSCEQNLNHDAMYWYRQDPGQGLRLIYYSQIVNDFQKGDIAEGYSVSREKKESFPLTVTSAQKNPTAFYLCASSMGQNTEAFFGQGTRLTVV.

Many counts were recorded for this clone. From the germline J gene comes the end of the CDR3, since the read stops 3 residues before it. The V gene is TRBV20-1, the J gene TRBJ2-1; 7 nucleotides agree with TRBD1. Per germline, CDR1 DFQATT and CDR2 SNEGSKA (reference sequence). V lost 3 bases and J lost 6; bases outside the gene matches: 11. The CDR3 runs 15 residues. The CDR3 loop reads CSASRQGFYSNEQFF. The sequenced part of the CDR3 DNA is TGCAGTGCTAGTCGACAGGGTTTTTATTCCAATGAG.

This clone was counted many times. Sequencing ends 3 residues short of the CDR3 end; the germline J gene provides the rest. The rearrangement links TRBV9 to TRBJ2-1; 7 bases align to TRBD2. With 4 bases clipped from V and 1 base from J, the junction kept 5 bases outside the gene matches. Per the germline V gene, CDR1 is SGDLS and CDR2 is YYNGEE. The CDR3 length is 15 residues. CDR3 DNA (partial): TGTGCCAGCAGCTCTAGCGGAACTTCCTACAATGAG. Translating it yields CASSSSGTSYNE. The entire CDR3 protein reads CASSSSGTSYNEQFF.

This clone was recorded many times. The observed sequence ends 3 residues before the CDR3 terminus, with the missing tail filled in from the germline J gene. The V gene is TRBV7-3, the J gene TRBJ2-2; 9 bases are a match to TRBD1. The J segment lost 8 bases and the V segment lost 2 bases, leaving 12 bases of the junction unmatched. The CDR3 consists of 17 residues. Germline V gene data show CDR1 as SGHTA and CDR2 as FQGTGA. The CDR3 is CASSLGLGTGLSGELFF. Partial CDR3 DNA: TGTGCCAGCAGCTTAGGTCTTGGGACAGGGCTTTCGGGGGAG.

This clone has ten or more counts. Coverage ceases 3 residues before the CDR3 finishes, and the germline J gene fills in the end. The gene calls are TRBV30 and TRBJ1-2, with TRBD1 identical over 7 bases. CDR3 length: 13 residues. From germline, CDR1 is GTSNPN and CDR2 SVGIG (reference sequence). With 3 bases clipped from V and 6 bases from J, the junction kept 7 bases outside the gene matches. Partial CDR3 DNA: TGTGCCTGGAGGACGACAGGGACCAATGGC. Its translation: CAWRTTGTNG. The full CDR3 protein reads CAWRTTGTNGYTF.

This clone occurred a few times. This may come from a read error, since a much larger clone is one base off. The CDR3 end lies 3 residues beyond the end of the read and is filled in from the germline J gene. The chain has TRBV2 and TRBJ2-3; the D gene is possibly TRBD1 (7 bases). Germline values: CDR1 SNHLY, CDR2 FYNNEI. CDR3 length: 14 residues. This CDR3 reads CASAGQSRNQPQYF. The covered CDR3 bases are TGTGCCAGCGCGGGACAGAGTAGAAATCAGCCG.

This clone has a count of ten or more. The read ends 3 residues before the CDR3 terminus; that terminus is restored from the germline J gene. The V gene is TRBV20-1, the J gene TRBJ1-3; 7 bases match TRBD1. Germline lookup yields CDR1 DFQATT and CDR2 SNEGSKA (reference sequence). The CDR3 has 16 residues. After removal of 1 base from V and 4 bases from J, the junction contained 10 bases not matched to a gene. The CDR3 bases that were read are TGCAGTGCTAGAGGAGGCGCAGGGGGGCTCGGAAACACC. Protein: CSARGGAGGLGNT. The whole CDR3 reads CSARGGAGGLGNTIYF.

This clone has a handful of counts. Coverage ceases 3 residues before the CDR3 finishes, and the germline J gene fills in the end. This chain joins TRBV18 and TRBJ2-4; TRBD1 matches at 9 bases. This CDR3 has 15 amino acids. The germline V gene encodes CDR1 KGHSH and CDR2 LQKENI. CDR3 DNA (partial): TGTGCCAGCTCACCGGGGACAGGGCGGCAAGATGGT. It yields the protein CASSPGTGRQDG. The whole CDR3 protein reads CASSPGTGRQDGQYF.

This clone was detected ten times or more. Read coverage stops 3 residues before the CDR3 terminus; the germline J gene supplies the remainder. The chain combines TRBV2 with TRBJ2-7; TRBD2 matches 9 bases. This CDR3 is built from 15 residues. V shed 3 bases, J shed 4 bases, and the junction held 7 bases outside the gene matches. CDR1 is SNHLY, CDR2 FYNNEI, per germline. The CDR3 loop is CASSEIAGDVYEQYF. CDR3 DNA (partial): TGTGCCAGCAGTGAGATAGCGGGAGACGTGTACGAG.

This clone was detected ten times or more. The CDR3 is cut off 3 residues early in the read; its end comes from the germline J gene. The rearrangement joins TRBV15 to TRBJ1-2, with a weak D call TRBD1 (6 bases). This CDR3 has 14 residues. CDR1 is LNHNV and CDR2 is YYDKDF in the germline V gene (reference sequence). The CDR3 reads CATSRDKGVGDYTF. The DNA read from the CDR3 is TGTGCCACCAGCAGAGATAAGGGGGTGGGGGAC. The full variable domain, rest sourced from reference TRBV15 and TRBJ1-2, is DAMVIQNPRYQVTQFGKPVTLSCSQTLNHNVMYWYQQKSSQAPKLLFHYYDKDFNNEADTPDNFQSRRPNTSFCFLDIRSPGLGDTAMYLCATSRDKGVGDYTFGSGTRLTVV.

This clone was seen ten or more times. The observed sequence ends 3 residues before the CDR3 terminus, with the missing tail filled in from the germline J gene. The chain combines TRBV7-2 with TRBJ1-5; 11 positions match TRBD1. V was clipped by 4 bases and J by 7 bases; unmatched bases: 0. The length of the CDR3 is 13 residues. Germline V lookup: CDR1 SGHTA, CDR2 FQGNSA. The sequenced CDR3 bases are TGTGCCAGCAGCTGGGACAGGGGGCAGCCC. It encodes CASSWDRGQP. The whole CDR3 region reads CASSWDRGQPQHF.

This clone showed up many times. The read ends 3 residues early relative to the CDR3; the germline J gene fills the gap. V gene TRBV7-2 combines with J gene TRBJ2-7; D is perhaps TRBD2 (6 bases). With 4 bases removed from V and 2 bases from J, the gap between germline ends came to 12 bases. Per germline, CDR1 SGHTA and CDR2 FQGNSA. This CDR3 spans 14 amino acids. This CDR3 reads CASSWGLRAYEQYF. The part of the CDR3 DNA that was read is TGTGCCAGCAGCTGGGGACTGAGGGCCTACGAG.

This clone was counted many times. The read halts 3 residues ahead of the CDR3 end, with the missing end drawn from the germline J gene. This sequence joins TRBV19 and TRBJ1-5; 10 nucleotides align to TRBD1. J lost 4 bases, V lost 7 bases, and 7 bases had no gene match. The CDR3 covers 15 residues. Germline V CDR1 and CDR2: LNHDA, SQIVND (reference sequence). Partial CDR3 DNA: TGTGCCAGTAACCCGACAGGGGGCCCTAATCAGCCC. Its translation: CASNPTGGPNQP. The complete CDR3 protein is CASNPTGGPNQPQHF.

This clone was seen many times. The CDR3 end is not reached by the read, which stops 3 residues before it; the germline J gene fills it in. The rearrangement joins TRBV10-1 to TRBJ1-1; D not certain. Germline CDR1 WNHNN, CDR2 SYGVQD (reference sequence). The CDR3 has 14 amino acids. Trimming took off 0 bases at V and 6 bases at J, with 11 bases between the two ends. The covered CDR3 bases are TGCGCCAGCAGTGAGTCGAACAGTATAGCTGAA. Amino acids: CASSESNSIAE. The CDR3 in full is CASSESNSIAEAFF.

This clone was observed many times. The read halts 3 residues ahead of the CDR3 end, with the missing end drawn from the germline J gene. The genes are TRBV20-1 and TRBJ2-3; 12 positions agree with TRBD2. This CDR3 comprises 17 residues. Germline lookup yields CDR1 DFQATT and CDR2 SNEGSKA (reference sequence). CDR3 DNA (partial): TGCAGTGCAGCCCGCCTGGGACTAGCGGGCAGCCAAGAGACG. Encoded protein: CSAARLGLAGSQET. In full, the CDR3 reads CSAARLGLAGSQETQYF.

This clone has ten or more counts. The read comes to an end 3 residues before the CDR3 does, leaving the germline J gene to fill in the end. V and J are TRBV18 and TRBJ2-1; 7 bases map to TRBD2. In germline, CDR1 is KGHSH, CDR2 LQKENI. The CDR3 has 15 amino acids. Unmatched junction bases numbered 11, after V lost 3 bases and J lost 9 bases. The sequenced part of the CDR3 DNA is TGTGCCAGCTCACCGCGGAAAGCGGGGACGGGTGAG. Translated: CASSPRKAGTGE. The full CDR3 sequence reads CASSPRKAGTGEQFF.

This clone came up many times. Read data end 3 residues before the CDR3 end; the end is taken from the germline J gene. The gene calls are TRBV5-1 and TRBJ2-2, with 12 bases identical to TRBD2. The CDR3 contains 16 residues. Germline V gene data show CDR1 as SGHRS and CDR2 as YFSETQ. Trimming at V came to 1 base and at J to 6 bases, leaving 4 bases not matched to a gene. CDR3 amino acids: CASSLRLAGGSGELFF. The covered CDR3 bases are TGCGCCAGCAGCTTGCGGCTAGCGGGAGGGTCCGGGGAG.

This clone is classed as medium-sized. Partial CDR3 DNA: TGTGCCAGCAGCCCAAGTCCCGGGACAGGGTTTGGC. Encoded protein: CASSPSPGTGFG. The full CDR3 protein reads CASSPSPGTGFGYTF. The rearrangement links TRBV7-3 to TRBJ1-2; TRBD1 agrees at 9 bases. From the germline J gene comes the end of the CDR3, since the read stops 3 residues before it. Germline values: CDR1 SGHTA, CDR2 FQGTGA. The CDR3 is made up of 15 amino acids. With 5 bases clipped from V and 7 bases from J, the junction kept 11 bases outside the gene matches.

This clone was observed many times. The CDR3 end lies 3 residues beyond the end of the read and is filled in from the germline J gene. The J gene is TRBJ1-3, the V gene TRBV5-4, with a possible D match to TRBD1 (5 bases). The V end lost 1 base, the J end lost 2 bases, and 7 bases lay between the germline ends. The CDR3 extends over 14 amino acids. Germline V gives CDR1 SGHNT, CDR2 YYREEE (reference sequence). The CDR3 spells CASSLPGAGNTIYF. CDR3 DNA (partial): TGTGCCAGCAGCTTGCCGGGGGCTGGAAACACC.

This clone was seen at least ten times. The read is 3 residues too short to cover the CDR3 end, so that end is filled in from the germline J gene. The chain uses TRBV20-1 and TRBJ1-4; D ambiguous. Trimming shortened V by 0 bases and J by 7 bases, and 9 bases separated the two germline ends. Germline V gives CDR1 DFQATT, CDR2 SNEGSKA (reference sequence). This CDR3 has 13 amino acids. CDR3 DNA (partial): TGCAGTGCTAGAGATGCCCAGGCTGAAAAA. Translation: CSARDAQAEK. The complete CDR3 reads CSARDAQAEKLFF.

In its sample, this clone was seen a few times. The read is 3 residues too short to cover the CDR3 end, so that end is filled in from the germline J gene. V is TRBV7-8 and J is TRBJ2-2; maybe TRBD1 (5 bases). The germline gives CDR1 SGHVS, CDR2 FQNEAQ. The CDR3 has 15 amino acids. The covered CDR3 bases are TGTGCCAGCAGTTACGACAGACTTCGTCGTGAAAAG. Translating gives CASSYDRLRREK. The entire CDR3 sequence reads CASSYDRLRREKLFF.

For this clone: The read terminates 3 residues ahead of where the CDR3 ends, so the germline J gene completes it. The genes are TRBV11-2 and TRBJ2-1; the D gene is possibly TRBD2 (6 bases). The CDR3 covers 14 residues. Deletions cut 7 bases from V and 8 bases from J, with 18 bases between. Germline V gives CDR1 SGHAT, CDR2 FQNNGV. The CDR3 sequence is CASNSPRGYDEQFF. CDR3 DNA (partial): TGTGCCAGCAACTCACCGCGGGGTTACGATGAG.

This clone was detected ten times or more. From the germline J gene comes the end of the CDR3, since the read stops 3 residues before it. This chain uses TRBV20-1 with TRBJ2-5; TRBD2 matches 10 bases. The length of the CDR3 is 15 residues. V gave up 0 bases and J gave up 0 bases; unmatched junction bases: 1. CDR1 is DFQATT and CDR2 is SNEGSKA in the germline V gene (reference sequence). The CDR3 protein is CSARDSGRDQETQYF. The CDR3 DNA, read in part, is TGCAGTGCTAGAGACAGCGGGAGGGACCAAGAGACC.

This clone was observed at least ten times. The CDR3 end is not reached by the read, which stops 3 residues before it; the germline J gene fills it in. The chain links TRBV2 to TRBJ2-3; D perhaps matches TRBD2 (6 bases). With 6 bases removed from V and 1 base from J, the gap between germline ends came to 14 bases. The CDR3 loop spans 15 amino acids. CDR1 and CDR2 (germline): SNHLY, FYNNEI. The CDR3: CASRAGTVRTDTQYF. The part of the CDR3 DNA that was read is TGTGCCAGCAGGGCGGGGACGGTACGCACAGATACG. The full variable domain, completed using reference TRBV2 and TRBJ2-3, is EPEVTQTPSHQVTQMGQEVILRCVPISNHLYFYWYRQILGQKVEFLVSFYNNEISEKSEIFDDQFSVERPDGSNFTLKIRSTKLEDSAMYFCASRAGTVRTDTQYFGPGTRLTVL.

This clone was counted ten times or more. The read falls 3 residues short of the CDR3 end, and the missing part is taken from the germline J gene. The chain has TRBV18 and TRBJ1-1, with D perhaps TRBD1 (6 bases). V was cut by 2 bases and J by 1 base, with 11 bases left in between. The germline V gene encodes CDR1 KGHSH and CDR2 LQKENI. This CDR3 region has 15 residues. CDR3 DNA, as far as it was read: TGTGCCAGCTCACCATTACAGGGAGCGAACACTGAA. Protein: CASSPLQGANTE. The entire CDR3 protein reads CASSPLQGANTEAFF. The variable domain in full, completed from reference TRBV18 and TRBJ1-1, reads NAGVMQNPRHLVRRRGQEARLRCSPMKGHSHVYWYRQLPEEGLKFMVYLQKENIIDESGMPKERFSAEFPKEGPSILRIQQVVRGDSAAYFCASSPLQGANTEAFFGQGTRLTVV.

This clone was picked up many times. The CDR3 extends 3 residues past the end of the read, so its final part is completed from the germline J gene. J is TRBJ1-2 and V is TRBV7-2, with 7 nucleotides matching TRBD1. Germline CDR1 SGHTA, CDR2 FQGNSA. Trimming removed 3 bases from V and 2 bases from J; junction bases left unmatched: 6. The CDR3 loop spans 15 amino acids. The sequenced CDR3 bases are TGTGCCAGCAGCTTTCGGCCAGGGGGGAACTATGGC. It encodes CASSFRPGGNYG. From start to end, the CDR3 is CASSFRPGGNYGYTF. The full variable domain, completed using reference TRBV7-2 and TRBJ1-2, is GAGVSQSPSNKVTEKGKDVELRCDPISGHTALYWYRQSLGQGLEFLIYFQGNSAPDKSGLPSDRFSAERTGGSVSTLTIQRTQQEDSAVYLCASSFRPGGNYGYTFGSGTRLTVV.